This T cell receptor (beta chain) was found in a study of T cell responses to AZD1222 COVID-19 vaccine (TCRdb year 2021). Background on the whole study: AZD1222 recipients given second doses at about 4 weeks or at about 12 weeks were pooled, since spike-specific TCR depth and breadth were not found to differ between the two schedules. A total of 233 trial participants underwent TCR sequencing, of whom 200 to 220 had received two doses of AZD1222 and around 26 had received two doses of the MenACWY control vaccine. Trial participants were enrolled by age into 18-55, 56-69 and 70-plus year subgroups, with about 150, 28 and 57 TCR-sequenced participants respectively. Paper-wide results and their limitations: Because no day 14 peak-response samples were available, repertoires were characterized only after the peak T cell response. Nearly half of unique spike-specific TCRs reportedly recognized epitopes outside regions mutated in the B.1.351 and B.1.1.7 variants. Spike-specific TCR breadth and depth rose significantly after two AZD1222 doses compared with day 0 and with MenACWY recipients. The whole spike protein was spanned by vaccine-associated CD4 TCRs, and dominant responses were seen in regions 160-218 and 743-854. The 56-69-year group was small, and its depth increase did not reach significance, likely because of low power. Conclusions about previously exposed vaccinees were limited because only six AZD1222 recipients were SARS-CoV-2 seropositive at baseline. Participants were mostly white British, with more females than males. The authors suggested clonal diversity may have been underestimated.

Regarding this clone: Its antigen remains undetermined. Qualities for individual bases were not recorded, and no much larger clone is one base off.

Including cysteine and phenylalanine, the CDR3 has 15 amino acids. Only the CDR3 part of the read is kept: 45 bases, read in frame from the first base. V drops 5 bases and J drops 0 bases, leaving 10 bases in between. As encoded in the germline V gene, CDR1 is SGHTA while CDR2 is FQGNSA. Read against the paper, the sample's time point label means: baseline before first vaccination. The vaccinee samples were drawn from two UK trials, COV001 and COV002, one of which was a single-blind randomized controlled phase 2/3 trial testing AZD1222 (ChAdOx1 nCoV-19) in healthy adults. Trial participant PBMC samples were collected at day 0 and day 28 after the second dose for TCRbeta chain sequencing. The CDR3 regions of human TCRbeta chains were subjected to immunosequencing. Concerning the study's data processing: TCRs in the repertoires were compared against a reference library of SARS-CoV-2-specific TCRs that had been generated with the MIRA antigen-specificity platform. Breadth was defined as the fraction of unique TCRs that were SARS-CoV-2-associated, and depth was defined as the fraction of total T cells that were SARS-CoV-2-associated. Using the MIRA data, each spike-specific TCR was mapped to the spike region that the TCR reacts to and placed in a CD4 or CD8 class. Log10-transformed breadth and depth values were compared by one-way ANOVA with Sidak's multiple comparisons tests. What TCRdb holds here is the immuneACCESS table cut down to in-frame rearrangements. Part of the clones is not present; checked against another copy, under half of the missing clones reflect an unresolved V gene, and the others are unexplained. Clone size and V and J calls were adopted from that table, with D and trimming inferred from the DNA. The sample contains approximately 160,000 clones, about 92% of them found a single time. Of the sample, about 1% is held by the ten largest clones.

The source was peripheral blood, collected on day 0 of AZD1222 vaccination. This sequence uses TRBV7-2 and TRBJ2-2; the D gene is perhaps TRBD2, from 5 matching bases. The clonotype comes from an adult in good health. This receptor carries the CDR3 CASSRTASNTGELFF. The sequenced DNA is TGTGCCAGCAGCCGGACTGCTTCGAACACCGGGGAGCTGTTTTTT. Where the CDR3 stops, the reference TRBV7-2 and TRBJ2-2 genes take over; the full variable domain is GAGVSQSPSNKVTEKGKDVELRCDPISGHTALYWYRQSLGQGLEFLIYFQGNSAPDKSGLPSDRFSAERTGGSVSTLTIQRTQQEDSAVYLCASSRTASNTGELFFGEGSRLTVL.